This TCR beta chain was sequenced during a study of blood T cell repertoires in COVID-19. Across the study: Sites across the United States, Italy and Spain contributed samples from acute and convalescent COVID-19. Sample material is recorded as cDNA or gDNA derived from T cells, B-cell-depleted T cells, or PBMCs.

The authors' processing: Quantification of nucleated cells was approximated via reference gene primer amplification. Data came from immunoSEQ multiplex PCR; TCRdb stores just in-frame clones and leaves some out. D and trimming come from the DNA, and the V and J calls and clone size come from that table. This sample has over 70,000 clones, with roughly four fifths found just once. The germline V gene encodes CDR1 SGHVS and CDR2 FQNEAQ. The CDR3 has 13 amino acids. The V end was cut by 4 bases, the J end by 8 bases, with 14 bases between. This clonotype was obtained from a man between 60 and 75 years old with acute or convalescent COVID-19. The material sequenced was peripheral blood. V and J are TRBV7-8 and TRBJ1-2; a possible D gene is TRBD1 (6 bases). The CDR3 sequence is CASSSDRTRGYTF. The CDR3 DNA follows: TGTGCCAGCAGCTCTGACAGGACCCGGGGCTACACCTTC.